Below, 31 T cell receptor beta chains from the same sample are listed, as sequenced in a study of graft-versus-host responses after intestinal transplantation (dated by TCRdb to the early 2020s). The time point tag for this specimen amounts to: cells obtained before transplantation from donor or recipient. The antigens of these receptors remain unknown. Library preparation used the immunoSEQ multiplex PCR assay. This is the immuneACCESS table as TCRdb keeps it, with only in-frame sequences that have V and J called. A part of the clones is gone; compared with another copy, unresolved V genes explain less than half, and the rest is unexplained. The sample yields around 110,000 clones; 87% were counted once. The ten top clones hold roughly 0.71% of the sample. Sample: unstimulated CD4+ T cells sorted from spleen or lymph node cells, taken before transplant. The receptors derive from a human donor who was the organ donor for an intestinal transplant.

CDR3 sequence reads: CASVTGHYGYTF. DNA of the CDR3: TGTGCCAGTGTTACAGGGCATTATGGCTACACCTTC. V gene TRBV19 combines with J gene TRBJ1-2, with D tentatively TRBD1 (6 bases). V dropped 8 bases and J dropped 5 bases, with 12 bases sitting between them. Germline V gene lookup returns CDR1 LNHDA and CDR2 SQIVND (reference sequence). This CDR3 contains 12 residues.

The rearrangement joins TRBV18 to TRBJ2-3; D unclear. The CDR3 has 12 amino acids. Germline loops: CDR1 KGHSH, CDR2 LQKENI. The V gene lost 2 bases and the J gene lost 6 bases, with 6 bases spanning the gap. The CDR3 DNA reads as TGTGCCAGCTCACCAGGGAAGGATACGCAGTATTTT. It codes for CASSPGKDTQYF.

The chain recombines TRBV2 with TRBJ2-1; no reliable D call. Deletions cut 5 bases from V and 4 bases from J, with 3 bases between. Germline V CDR1 and CDR2: SNHLY, FYNNEI. The CDR3 loop spans 11 amino acids. The CDR3 loop is CASSSYNEQFF. The CDR3 nucleotides read TGTGCCAGCAGTAGTTACAATGAGCAGTTCTTC.

This clone was detected once. This chain uses TRBV30 with TRBJ2-1; D not resolved. CDR3 length: 15 residues. CDR1 is GTSNPN, CDR2 SVGIG, per germline (reference sequence). V lost 3 bases and J 0 bases, leaving 12 bases between the germline ends. The CDR3 DNA is TGTGCCTGGAGCCGAGGAACGAGCTCCTACAATGAGCAGTTCTTC. This codes for CAWSRGTSSYNEQFF.

The chain is built from TRBV6-5 and TRBJ2-2, with TRBD2 as a possible D gene (5 bases). The CDR3 is 14 residues long. CDR1 and CDR2 (germline): MNHEY, SVGAGI. The CDR3 reads CASGPELVTGELFF. The CDR3 DNA follows: TGTGCGAGCGGACCGGAGTTGGTCACCGGGGAGCTGTTTTTT.

This clone has only one observation. The chain couples TRBV6-9 to TRBJ2-7; 7 bases match TRBD2. V lost 8 bases, J lost 5 bases, and 6 bases stayed unmatched. The CDR3 sequence is 12 residues long. CDR1 and CDR2 (germline): MNHGY, SVAAGI. The CDR3 DNA sequence: TGTGCCAGCTGTTCACTAGCGAACGAGCAGTACTTC. Residues: CASCSLANEQYF.

V usage is TRBV7-2 and J usage is TRBJ2-5; weak D call: TRBD2 (5 bases). Germline lookup yields CDR1 SGHTA and CDR2 FQGNSA. The length of the CDR3 is 13 residues. Between the trimmed V and J ends, which lost 2 bases and 7 bases, there was a span of 11 bases. CDR3 DNA: TGTGCCAGCAGCTTACCCGGGGTGGGGACCCAGTACTTC. It translates to CASSLPGVGTQYF.

V is TRBV19 and J is TRBJ2-1, with 8 nucleotides matching TRBD2. Unmatched junction bases numbered 9, after V lost 5 bases and J lost 6 bases. The CDR3 is made up of 15 amino acids. Germline V gene sequence: CDR1 LNHDA, CDR2 SQIVND (reference sequence). CDR3 DNA: TGTGCCAGTAGTTACGGGACTAGTGACAGCAATGAGCAGTTCTTC. It yields the protein CASSYGTSDSNEQFF. The full variable domain, rest sourced from reference TRBV19 and TRBJ2-1, is DGGITQSPKYLFRKEGQNVTLSCEQNLNHDAMYWYRQDPGQGLRLIYYSQIVNDFQKGDIAEGYSVSREKKESFPLTVTSAQKNPTAFYLCASSYGTSDSNEQFFGPGTRLTVL.

V is TRBV27 and J is TRBJ1-6; TRBD1 is a possible D gene (6 bases). V was trimmed by 0 bases and J by 9 bases, leaving 15 bases between them. Germline assignment: CDR1 MNHEY and CDR2 SMNVEV (reference sequence). The CDR3 is 16 amino acids. In DNA, the CDR3 is TGTGCCAGCAGTTTATCTAGTGTTCAGGGGAGTTCACCCCTCCACTTT. This sequence encodes CASSLSSVQGSSPLHF.

The chain is built from TRBV18 and TRBJ2-1; D possibly matches TRBD1 or TRBD2 (5 bases each). CDR1 is KGHSH and CDR2 is LQKENI in the germline V gene. The CDR3 has 14 residues. V was pared by 5 bases and J by 4 bases, with 12 bases between. CDR3 sequence (DNA): TGTGCCAGCTCAAGGGACCACACGTACAATGAGCAGTTCTTC. Translation: CASSRDHTYNEQFF.

The count of this clone is one. The V call is TRBV6-5, the J call TRBJ2-7, with unresolved D. V shed 3 bases and J shed 3 bases, with 12 bases lying between them. The V gene's germline CDR1 is MNHEY and CDR2 SVGAGI. This CDR3 has 14 amino acids. The CDR3 DNA sequence: TGTGCCAGCAGTTATAGGGAAAAAGACTACGAGCAGTACTTC. This encodes CASSYREKDYEQYF.

V is TRBV27 and J is TRBJ1-4; 8 bases fit TRBD1. CDR1 MNHEY and CDR2 SMNVEV come from the germline V gene (reference sequence). The ends lost 3 bases at V and 2 bases at J; junction bases unmatched: 2. The CDR3 sequence is 15 residues long. CDR3 amino acids: CASSFRQGTNEKLFF. Written as DNA, the CDR3 is TGTGCCAGCAGTTTTCGACAGGGGACTAATGAAAAACTGTTTTTT.

The V call is TRBV7-6, the J call TRBJ1-4; weak D call: TRBD1 (5 bases). The CDR3 sequence is 17 residues long. Germline CDR1 SGHVS, CDR2 FNYEAQ. V shed 1 base and J shed 5 bases, with 17 bases lying between them. CDR3 coding DNA: TGTGCCAGCAGCTTAGTGGGGCCAGCTATAGACAATGAAAAACTGTTTTTT. It specifies CASSLVGPAIDNEKLFF.

This rearrangement joins TRBV19 to TRBJ2-2; possibly TRBD2 for D (5 bases). V was clipped by 1 base and J by 2 bases, with 5 bases between them. This CDR3 is 14 amino acids long. Per germline, CDR1 LNHDA and CDR2 SQIVND (reference sequence). CDR3: CASSIGLNTGELFF. Here the CDR3 DNA reads TGTGCCAGTAGTATAGGACTAAACACCGGGGAGCTGTTTTTT.

The chain uses TRBV2 and TRBJ2-5; D is perhaps TRBD1 (6 bases). The V and J ends lost 0 bases and 2 bases respectively, with 10 bases between them. This CDR3 comprises 15 residues. In germline, CDR1 is SNHLY, CDR2 FYNNEI. In DNA, the CDR3 is TGTGCCAGCAGTGAAGCCGGGACACAACAAGAGACCCAGTACTTC. Amino acid sequence: CASSEAGTQQETQYF.

The DNA of the CDR3 is TGTGCCACCGGGGTGGGAGATACGCAGTATTTT. The encoded protein is CATGVGDTQYF. The chain couples TRBV10-3 to TRBJ2-3, with D possibly being TRBD2 (5 bases). Per the germline V gene, CDR1 is ENHRY and CDR2 is SYGVKD. V lost 10 bases and J 5 bases, leaving 10 bases between the germline ends. There are 11 residues in the CDR3.

The chain employs TRBV7-2 and TRBJ2-3, with TRBD2 matching over 7 bases. The V gene's germline CDR1 is SGHTA and CDR2 FQGNSA. CDR3 length equals 18 residues. V shed 1 base and J 0 bases; nucleotides not matched to a gene: 10. CDR3 region: CASSLVVGRGWSTDTQYF. The CDR3 region has the DNA TGTGCCAGCAGCTTAGTTGTCGGGCGGGGGTGGAGCACAGATACGCAGTATTTT.

The chain uses TRBV5-4 and TRBJ2-7, with D possibly matching TRBD1 (6 bases). CDR3 length equals 14 residues. The V and J ends lost 2 bases and 3 bases respectively, with 12 bases between them. Germline V gene sequence: CDR1 SGHNT, CDR2 YYREEE (reference sequence). CDR3: CASSFQQGLYEQYF. The CDR3 DNA follows: TGTGCCAGCAGCTTCCAACAGGGTCTCTACGAGCAGTACTTC.

The rearrangement joins TRBV11-3 to TRBJ2-5, with 8 bases that match TRBD2. The CDR3 is 13 residues long. Losses at the gene ends were 5 bases for V and 3 bases for J; bases not matched to a gene: 2. CDR1 SGHNT and CDR2 YENEEA come from the germline V gene. The CDR3 bases are TGTGCCAGCAGCGGTAGCGGGAAAGAGACCCAGTACTTC. The encoded protein is CASSGSGKETQYF. Variable domain in full (rest from reference TRBV11-3 and TRBJ2-5): EAGVVQSPRYKIIEKKQPVAFWCNPISGHNTLYWYLQNLGQGPELLIRYENEEAVDDSQLPKDRFSAERLKGVDSTLKIQPAELGDSAVYLCASSGSGKETQYFGPGTRLLVL.

The CDR3 nucleotides are TGTGCCAGCAGCTTAAGGACCCTGTACACAGATACGCAGTATTTT. Translating it yields CASSLRTLYTDTQYF. V is TRBV7-2 and J is TRBJ2-3; the D is unclear. This CDR3 has 15 amino acids. CDR1 is SGHTA, CDR2 FQGNSA, per germline. Trimming took off 2 bases at V and 2 bases at J, with 11 bases between the two ends. Looking up the rest from reference TRBV7-2 and TRBJ2-3 gives the full variable domain: GAGVSQSPSNKVTEKGKDVELRCDPISGHTALYWYRQSLGQGLEFLIYFQGNSAPDKSGLPSDRFSAERTGGSVSTLTIQRTQQEDSAVYLCASSLRTLYTDTQYFGPGTRLTVL.

The chain joins TRBV9 to TRBJ1-3; D unclear. Germline-derived CDR1 and CDR2 are SGDLS and YYNGEE. This CDR3 has 15 amino acids. Trimming stripped 0 bases from V and 2 bases from J, with 9 bases between. The CDR3 protein is CASSVAPNTGNTIYF. CDR3 sequence (DNA): TGTGCCAGCAGCGTAGCCCCCAACACTGGAAACACCATATATTTT. Full variable domain (outside the CDR3, taken from reference TRBV9 and TRBJ1-3): DSGVTQTPKHLITATGQRVTLRCSPRSGDLSVYWYQQSLDQGLQFLIQYYNGEERAKGNILERFSAQQFPDLHSELNLSSLELGDSALYFCASSVAPNTGNTIYFGEGSWLTVV.

The genes are TRBV2 and TRBJ2-2; D ambiguous. The V gene's germline CDR1 is SNHLY and CDR2 FYNNEI. The CDR3 is 11 residues long. Trimming pared 6 bases from V and 5 bases from J, leaving 4 bases between. CDR3 sequence reads: CASSKTGELFF. CDR3 sequence (DNA): TGTGCCAGCAGCAAAACCGGGGAGCTGTTTTTT.

This clone was seen just once. V is TRBV7-9 and J is TRBJ2-7; unclear D gene. In germline, CDR1 is SEHNR, CDR2 FQNEAQ (reference sequence). There are 15 residues in the CDR3. The V end was cut by 1 base, the J end by 12 bases, with 22 bases between. The CDR3 loop is CASSLGEGLSPSRYF. CDR3 coding DNA: TGTGCCAGCAGCTTAGGAGAAGGGTTGTCACCATCACGGTACTTC.

The chain links TRBV9 to TRBJ2-3, with 12 nucleotides matching TRBD2. V was pared by 3 bases and J by 8 bases, with 4 bases of the junction left unmatched. The CDR3 is 14 amino acids. In germline, CDR1 is SGDLS, CDR2 YYNGEE. The CDR3 DNA reads as TGTGCCAGCAGCGCGCTAGCGGGGGGGTCTACGCAGTATTTT. It yields the protein CASSALAGGSTQYF.

The rearrangement joins TRBV6-5 to TRBJ1-3, with D unresolved. V lost 2 bases and J lost 2, with 13 bases in between. Germline CDR1 MNHEY, CDR2 SVGAGI. The CDR3 contains 16 residues. The CDR3 loop is CASSYGPGATGNTIYF. CDR3 bases: TGTGCCAGCAGTTACGGTCCGGGAGCGACTGGAAACACCATATATTTT.

This chain uses TRBV11-3 with TRBJ2-7, with 10 bases identical to TRBD2. The CDR3 sequence is 15 residues long. Per the germline V gene, CDR1 is SGHNT and CDR2 is YENEEA. V shed 0 bases and J 4 bases; nucleotides not matched to a gene: 3. The CDR3 sequence is CASSLDLGLAYEQYF. The CDR3, as DNA: TGTGCCAGCAGCTTAGATCTGGGACTAGCGTACGAGCAGTACTTC. The variable domain in full, with the rest retrieved from reference TRBV11-3 and TRBJ2-7, is EAGVVQSPRYKIIEKKQPVAFWCNPISGHNTLYWYLQNLGQGPELLIRYENEEAVDDSQLPKDRFSAERLKGVDSTLKIQPAELGDSAVYLCASSLDLGLAYEQYFGPGTRLTVT.

This clone was observed a single time. The chain carries TRBV10-3 and TRBJ2-3; D is unresolved. V lost 4 bases, J lost 3 bases, and 8 bases lay in between. This CDR3 is built from 13 residues. CDR1 is ENHRY and CDR2 is SYGVKD in the germline V gene. CDR3 in amino acids: CAISAELTDTQYF. CDR3 nucleotide sequence: TGTGCCATCAGTGCCGAGTTAACAGATACGCAGTATTTT.

The gene calls are TRBV7-3 and TRBJ2-3, with TRBD2 matching over 7 bases. CDR3 length equals 15 residues. Germline values: CDR1 SGHTA, CDR2 FQGTGA. V shed 3 bases and J 3 bases; nucleotides not matched to a gene: 6. The CDR3 here is CASSFGGGVTDTQYF. The CDR3 coding sequence is TGTGCCAGCAGCTTCGGCGGGGGAGTGACAGATACGCAGTATTTT.

CDR3 nucleotide sequence: TGTGCCAGCAGCCCCTCCGACATGAACACTGAAGCTTTCTTT. This gives the protein CASSPSDMNTEAFF. V is TRBV7-2 and J is TRBJ1-1; D gene uncertain. The germline gives CDR1 SGHTA, CDR2 FQGNSA. This CDR3 region has 14 residues. V gave up 5 bases and J gave up 0 bases, with 10 bases separating them.

The chain carries TRBV5-1 and TRBJ2-3; 7 positions match TRBD2. The CDR3 contains 13 residues. The germline V gene has CDR1 SGHRS and CDR2 YFSETQ. Trimming cost V 2 bases and J 6 bases; bases outside gene matches: 3. CDR3 in DNA: TGCGCCAGCAGCTTCGGGGGGAGGGATACGCAGTATTTT. Protein sequence: CASSFGGRDTQYF.

A remark on this clone: The same CDR3 is also encoded by other DNA sequences in this sample. The gene calls are TRBV2 and TRBJ2-1; the D is unclear. V dropped 3 bases and J dropped 7 bases, with 4 bases sitting between them. CDR1 and CDR2 from the germline V gene are SNHLY and FYNNEI. The CDR3 spans 11 residues. CDR3 DNA: TGTGCCAGCAGTGAGCGAAATGAGCAGTTCTTC. Encoded protein: CASSERNEQFF.